The rows below give T cell receptor beta chains drawn from one sample of a study of blood T cell repertoires in COVID-19. Produced via immunoSEQ multiplex PCR; TCRdb's table is partial and in-frame only. The sample consists of more than 110,000 clones, roughly 84% of them appearing once. The sample taken for sequencing was peripheral blood. These receptors came from an older woman with acute or convalescent COVID-19. Each CDR3 is given with its conserved first and last residue. The D gene is left open where the match is weak. A row's size may be missing; if present it is once, few, many or a size class.

TRBV6-1	-	-	TRBJ1-5	CASSEDPGLNQPQHF	TGTGCCAGCAGTGAAGATCCAGGGCTCAATCAGCCCCAGCATTTT
TRBV5-1	once	-	TRBJ2-1	CASSLEPFGDNEQFF	TGCGCCAGCAGCTTGGAGCCCTTCGGGGACAATGAGCAGTTCTTC
TRBV20-1	-	TRBD1	TRBJ2-7	CSASYRDRGPYEQYF	TGCAGTGCTAGTTACCGGGACAGGGGGCCCTACGAGCAGTACTTC
TRBV9	-	TRBD2	TRBJ2-3	CASSVGGLGPDTQYF	TGTGCCAGCAGCGTAGGAGGACTAGGTCCAGATACGCAGTATTTT
TRBV5-5	-	TRBD1	TRBJ2-2	CASSRGTGARATGELFF	TGTGCCAGTAGCCGCGGTACAGGGGCGCGCGCCACCGGGGAGCTGTTTTTT
TRBV5-1	-	-	TRBJ2-7	CASSPDTDYEQYF	TGCGCCAGCAGCCCGGACACGGACTACGAGCAGTACTTC
TRBV3-1/TRBV3-2	-	-	TRBJ1-6	CASSPQTGTENSPLHF	TGTGCCAGCAGCCCGCAGACCGGGACTGAGAATTCACCCCTCCACTTT
TRBV28	-	-	TRBJ1-6	CASSSGTRHVYNSPLHF	TGTGCCAGCAGCTCCGGAACCAGACACGTATATAATTCACCCCTCCACTTT
TRBV5-5	-	-	TRBJ1-3	CASRNEGGYSGNTIYF	TGTGCCAGCAGGAATGAGGGCGGATACTCTGGAAACACCATATATTTT
TRBV2	once	TRBD2	TRBJ2-3	CASSLRASGRTDTQYF	TGTGCCAGCAGTCTAAGGGCTAGCGGGAGAACAGATACGCAGTATTTT
TRBV27	-	TRBD2	TRBJ2-3	CASSPWGLAGGPDTDTQYF	TGTGCCAGCAGTCCCTGGGGACTAGCGGGAGGGCCCGACACAGATACGCAGTATTTT
TRBV4-3	-	-	TRBJ1-2	CASSQSPQNSLYGYTF	TGCGCCAGCAGCCAATCTCCTCAGAACAGTCTCTATGGCTACACCTTC
TRBV19	-	TRBD2	TRBJ2-7	CATRRGGLGSYEQYF	TGTGCCACCCGACGGGGGGGATTGGGGTCCTACGAGCAGTACTTC
TRBV27	-	-	TRBJ2-1	CASSFFGVANEQFF	TGTGCCAGCAGTTTCTTCGGAGTAGCCAATGAGCAGTTCTTC
TRBV30	-	TRBD2	TRBJ2-1	CAWTRGSGNNEQFF	TGTGCCTGGACCCGCGGGAGTGGGAACAATGAGCAGTTCTTC
TRBV13	-	TRBD1	TRBJ1-2	CASSSSGQGATGYTF	TGTGCCAGCAGCTCGAGCGGACAGGGGGCGACTGGCTACACCTTC
TRBV2	many	-	TRBJ2-2	CASRQDTPGELFF	TGTGCCAGCAGACAGGACACCCCCGGGGAGCTGTTTTTT
TRBV7-9	-	-	TRBJ2-1	CASSSRGGSSYNEQFF	TGTGCCAGCAGCTCCAGGGGCGGGAGCTCCTACAATGAGCAGTTCTTC
TRBV7-9	-	TRBD1	TRBJ1-6	CASSLTGGTNSPLHF	TGTGCCAGCAGCCTAACAGGGGGGACTAATTCACCCCTCCACTTT
TRBV7-9	-	TRBD2	TRBJ2-7	CASSPGLAGASSYEQYF	TGTGCCAGCAGCCCGGGACTAGCGGGAGCTTCCTCCTACGAGCAGTACTTC
TRBV28	few	TRBD2	TRBJ2-1	CASSPVEREFHPYNEQFF	TGTGCCAGCAGTCCCGTAGAGCGGGAGTTCCACCCCTACAATGAGCAGTTCTTC
TRBV4-1	-	TRBD1	TRBJ1-5	CASSLGQASQPQHF	TGCGCCAGCAGCCTCGGACAGGCCAGTCAGCCCCAGCATTTT